A selection of T cell receptor beta chains follows, all from one sample in a study of Graves' ophthalmopathy and Graves' hyperthyroidism. TCRdb itself ran the multiplex PCR reads through MiXCR, one entry per CDR3 protein. The table has hundreds of thousands of distinct CDR3 sequences, about 20% seen once. Sequencing was performed on peripheral blood. The receptors shown here come from a woman between 18 and 30 years old with stable Graves' hyperthyroidism. Some clones in this sample may be carry-over from other donors' samples. The CDR3 runs from the conserved cysteine through the conserved F or W. A D gene is named only where the DNA matches it firmly. For some rows the clone size is stated as once, few or many, or as a class when expanded; others skip it.

d_gene | j_gene | v_gene | abundance | CDR3aa | CDR3nt
TRBD1 | TRBJ2-7 | TRBV15 | many | CATSGGQAYEQYF | TGTGCCACCAGCGGGGGACAGGCCTACGAGCAGTACTTC
. | TRBJ2-7 | TRBV20-1 | . | CSARSAYEQYF | TGCAGTGCTAGATCGGCTTACGAGCAGTACTTC
. | TRBJ2-7 | TRBV12-3/TRBV12-4 | . | CASSLAVGGAYEQYF | TGTGCCAGCAGTTTAGCTGTCGGGGGAGCCTACGAGCAGTACTTC
TRBD1 | TRBJ1-1 | TRBV7-9 | many | CASSPGGTGDTEAFF | TGTGCCAGCAGCCCTGGAGGGACAGGCGACACTGAAGCTTTCTTT
TRBD1 | TRBJ1-6 | TRBV12-3/TRBV12-4 | . | CASSLGQGARTPLHF | TGTGCCAGCAGTTTAGGACAGGGGGCGCGAACACCCCTCCACTTT
TRBD1 | TRBJ2-7 | TRBV29-1 | many | CSATGTGVYEQYF | TGCAGCGCAACCGGGACAGGGGTGTACGAGCAGTACTTC
TRBD2 | TRBJ2-7 | TRBV30 | few | CAWSGTNPEQYF | TGTGCCTGGAGCGGGACTAACCCGGAGCAGTACTTC
TRBD2 | TRBJ2-2 | TRBV11-2 | . | CASIFGAGGNTGELFF | TGTGCCAGCATATTCGGGGCGGGAGGGAACACCGGGGAGCTGTTTTTT
TRBD1 | TRBJ2-7 | TRBV12-3/TRBV12-4 | many | CASSLRGTGSYEQYF | TGTGCCAGCAGTTTAAGGGGGACAGGCTCCTACGAGCAGTACTTC
. | TRBJ1-2 | TRBV28 | many | CASSILGLQGQKEDYGYTF | TGTGCCAGCAGCATTTTGGGCCTACAGGGTCAAAAGGAAGACTATGGCTACACCTTC
TRBD2 | TRBJ2-7 | TRBV20-1 | many | CSARESQRGPYEQYF | TGCAGTGCTAGAGAAAGCCAGCGGGGACCCTACGAGCAGTACTTC
TRBD1 | TRBJ1-1 | TRBV20-1 | many | CSARDDRGQVAFF | TGCAGTGCTAGAGACGACAGGGGGCAGGTAGCTTTCTTT
TRBD2 | TRBJ2-5 | TRBV5-1 | once | CASSNSGKKETQYF | TGCGCCAGCAGCAACAGCGGGAAAAAGGAGACCCAGTACTTC
TRBD2 | TRBJ2-7 | TRBV6-1 | many | CASSEAGGNYEQYF | TGTGCCAGCAGTGAAGCCGGGGGGAACTACGAGCAGTACTTC
. | TRBJ2-5 | TRBV6-1 | many | CASSQKRRGQETQYF | TGTGCCAGCAGTCAAAAAAGGAGGGGTCAAGAGACCCAGTACTTC
TRBD1 | TRBJ2-4 | TRBV14 | few | CASSRGQGAKNIQYF | TGTGCCAGCAGCCGCGGACAGGGGGCCAAAAACATTCAGTACTTC
TRBD2 | TRBJ2-5 | TRBV7-2 | few | CASSPRVAGEETQYF | TGTGCCAGCAGCCCCCGGGTAGCGGGGGAAGAGACCCAGTACTTC